The clone carrying this TCR beta chain was detected only a few times. Its specificity is not known. The treatment denotes: oral pan-JAK inhibitor, 5-10 mg twice daily. These data are taken from a study of CD8+ T cells in alopecia areata. Study background: Patients received oral tofacitinib, 5 to 10 mg twice daily, for moderate-to-severe alopecia areata. Study conclusions and caveats: Expanded CD8+ clones among the top 100, and scalp clonality, were significantly decreased by tofacitinib.

Sequencing templates came from extracted RNA that was reverse transcribed into cDNA. Profiling relied on immunoSEQ multiplex PCR, and the TCRdb table lists in-frame clones only, not all of them. The data show about 120,000 clones, about three fifths seen once. This CDR3 is 15 amino acids long. Trimming removed 1 base from V and 7 bases from J; junction bases left unmatched: 10. Germline V lookup: CDR1 SGHRS, CDR2 YFSETQ. The receptor's source is a human donor with alopecia areata. Sequenced material: CD8+ T cells sorted from blood, taken at week 4, from a patient treated with tofacitinib. The J gene is TRBJ1-2, the V gene TRBV5-1, with 7 bases aligning to TRBD1. The CDR3 is CASSLSQGDGVGYTF. In nucleotides, the CDR3 is TGCGCCAGCAGCTTGTCCCAGGGGGATGGAGTTGGCTACACCTTC.